This TCR beta chain was profiled in a study of post-analysis software for immune sequencing data. Overall study: Patients had relapsing-remitting, secondary progressive or progressive-relapsing multiple sclerosis; some lacked subtype. The study, taken as a whole, reports: Included in a set of several TRBV segments more frequent in patients than controls were TRBV5-6, TRBV5-1 and TRBV20-1. A significant reduction in normalized Chao1 diversity was observed in multiple sclerosis patients versus controls. Those samples that were prepared in the same batch co-clustered strongly by F measure.

Libraries were made from TCR beta cDNA, and they carried unique molecular identifiers. From approximately 1 to 10 million T cells, roughly 0.5 million cDNA molecules were obtained. TCRdb reprocessed the PCR reads with MiXCR, giving one entry per CDR3 protein. Found here are about 540,000 distinct CDR3 sequences, 34% of them singletons; the top ten hold around 6.1%. This clonotype was counted between two and nine times. The antigen is not known. V lost 5 bases and J 1 base, leaving 17 bases between the germline ends. This CDR3 has 17 residues. Germline-derived CDR1 and CDR2 are SGHVS and FNYEAQ. Sequencing used blood. The sequence came from a girl aged 2-17 years with multiple sclerosis. The chain is built from TRBV7-6 and TRBJ1-4, with TRBD1 as a possible D gene (6 bases). DNA for the CDR3: TGTGCCAGCAGCCCGATGGGCAGGGGAAGAACTAATGAAAAACTGTTTTTT. Encoded protein: CASSPMGRGRTNEKLFF.